The 25 T cell receptor beta chains below come from one sample, sequenced in a study of OX40 agonist ivuxolimab in advanced cancers. This table comes from immunoSEQ multiplex PCR, and its TCRdb copy is limited to in-frame clones, with some not included. This table has roughly 53,000 clones, roughly 84% appearing once. The starting material was CD4+ or CD8+ T cells sorted from blood, obtained in a trial of the OX40 agonist ivuxolimab. These receptors originate from an adult with an advanced solid tumor such as melanoma, head and neck, liver or kidney cancer.

The V gene is TRBV27, the J gene TRBJ2-7, with 10 bases aligning to TRBD1. Losses at the gene ends were 4 bases for V and 4 bases for J; bases not matched to a gene: 4. The CDR3 totals 14 residues. Germline CDR1 reads MNHEY; CDR2 reads SMNVEV (reference sequence). In DNA, the CDR3 is TGTGCCAGCAGTTGGGGACAGGGGCAATACGAGCAGTACTTC. It translates to CASSWGQGQYEQYF.

This clone was detected once. The chain uses TRBV6-6 and TRBJ1-4; tentative D call: TRBD1 (5 bases). This CDR3 comprises 13 residues. Germline-derived CDR1 and CDR2 are MNHNY and SVGAGI (reference sequence). V was cut by 8 bases and J by 7 bases, with 14 bases left in between. The chain's CDR3 is CASVGVVGEKLFF. DNA for the CDR3: TGTGCCAGCGTAGGGGTAGTTGGTGAAAAACTGTTTTTT.

This rearrangement joins TRBV27 to TRBJ2-3; tentative D call: TRBD2 (6 bases). This CDR3 spans 14 amino acids. Germline CDR1 is MNHEY and CDR2 is SMNVEV (reference sequence). Trimming pared 6 bases from V and 2 bases from J, leaving 12 bases between. The CDR3 spells CASRASENTDTQYF. The CDR3 nucleotides read TGTGCCAGCAGGGCTAGCGAAAACACAGATACGCAGTATTTT.

The chain employs TRBV14 and TRBJ1-4; no clear D. The CDR3 runs to 16 residues. The V end lost 1 base, the J end lost 1 base, and 10 bases lay between the germline ends. Germline assignment: CDR1 SGHDN and CDR2 FVKESK. The CDR3 DNA is TGTGCCAGCAGCCAAGCTAATCAACAAACTAATGAAAAACTGTTTTTT. Encoded protein: CASSQANQQTNEKLFF.

V gene TRBV11-2 combines with J gene TRBJ2-1; D possibly corresponds to TRBD1 (6 bases). The CDR3 length is 13 residues. The V end lost 4 bases, the J end lost 5 bases, and 9 bases lay between the germline ends. Germline V gene data show CDR1 as SGHAT and CDR2 as FQNNGV. DNA of the CDR3: TGTGCCAGCAGCTGGACAGAGAACAATGAGCAGTTCTTC. It is translated as CASSWTENNEQFF.

J is TRBJ2-2 and V is TRBV9, with a weak D call TRBD2 (7 bases). This CDR3 spans 16 amino acids. The germline V gene has CDR1 SGDLS and CDR2 YYNGEE. V was clipped by 0 bases and J by 4 bases, with 13 bases between them. DNA of the CDR3: TGTGCCAGCAGCGTAGATGCGGGGGCTCTCACCGGGGAGCTGTTTTTT. It codes for CASSVDAGALTGELFF.

This clone was observed once. The V call is TRBV12-5, the J call TRBJ2-7; the D gene is possibly TRBD2 (6 bases). The V gene lost 4 bases and the J gene lost 4 bases, with 14 bases spanning the gap. The CDR3 loop spans 14 amino acids. CDR1 is LGHNT, CDR2 FRNRAP, per germline. This CDR3 reads CASGSLTSLYEQYF. In nucleotides, the CDR3 is TGTGCTAGTGGTTCCTTGACTAGTTTGTACGAGCAGTACTTC.

This clone showed up just a few times. This chain joins TRBV5-6 and TRBJ2-3; D not resolved. The CDR3 totals 13 residues. Germline V gene data show CDR1 as SGHDT and CDR2 as YYEEEE. V dropped 1 base and J dropped 2 bases, with 5 bases sitting between them. CDR3 nucleotides: TGTGCCAGCAGCTTGCTGTCCACAGATACGCAGTATTTT. It translates to CASSLLSTDTQYF.

This clone was counted once. This sequence joins TRBV18 and TRBJ1-2, with 11 bases fitting TRBD1. The CDR3 totals 16 residues. The germline CDR1 and CDR2 sequences are KGHSH and LQKENI. V shed 3 bases and J 8 bases; nucleotides not matched to a gene: 11. The CDR3 loop is CASSPGTGGAGGGYTF. The CDR3 DNA reads TGTGCCAGCTCACCCGGGACAGGGGGTGCCGGGGGAGGCTACACCTTC.

The rearrangement uses TRBV7-2 and TRBJ1-4; 8 positions agree with TRBD1. The V and J ends lost 4 bases and 6 bases, in that order; junction bases with no gene match: 7. The germline gives CDR1 SGHTA, CDR2 FQGNSA. CDR3 length: 15 residues. CDR3 amino acids: CASSYRTGWDEKLFF. DNA of the CDR3: TGTGCCAGCAGCTACCGGACAGGGTGGGATGAAAAACTGTTTTTT. The whole variable domain, remainder taken from reference TRBV7-2 and TRBJ1-4, is GAGVSQSPSNKVTEKGKDVELRCDPISGHTALYWYRQSLGQGLEFLIYFQGNSAPDKSGLPSDRFSAERTGGSVSTLTIQRTQQEDSAVYLCASSYRTGWDEKLFFGSGTQLSVL.

This chain connects TRBV25-1 to TRBJ2-2; the match to TRBD1 covers 9 bases. V shed 4 bases and J 6 bases; nucleotides not matched to a gene: 3. Germline V gene lookup returns CDR1 MGHDK and CDR2 SYGVNS. The CDR3 runs to 14 residues. CDR3 coding DNA: TGTGCCAGCAGTGGGACAGGGGAAGCCGGGGAGCTGTTTTTT. This gives the protein CASSGTGEAGELFF.

The V and J genes are TRBV11-2 and TRBJ2-1; 8 bases align to TRBD2. Germline CDR1 SGHAT, CDR2 FQNNGV. The CDR3 contains 16 residues. Germline trimming cut 5 bases from V and 4 bases from J; bases unmatched to any gene: 10. The CDR3 loop reads CASSGATSGRYNEQFF. The CDR3 nucleotides read TGTGCCAGCAGCGGGGCCACTAGCGGAAGATACAATGAGCAGTTCTTC.

This clone appeared once. The gene calls are TRBV5-1 and TRBJ1-1; tentative D call: TRBD1 (6 bases). Germline assignment: CDR1 SGHRS and CDR2 YFSETQ. The CDR3 runs to 16 residues. The V end lost 0 bases, the J end lost 0 bases, and 12 bases lay between the germline ends. CDR3 sequence: CASSLEQGLMNTEAFF. The CDR3 DNA sequence: TGCGCCAGCAGCTTGGAACAGGGACTAATGAACACTGAAGCTTTCTTT.

This chain links TRBV19 with TRBJ2-3; perhaps TRBD1 as D (6 bases). Germline CDR1 and CDR2: LNHDA and SQIVND (reference sequence). The CDR3 spans 15 residues. V was cut by 7 bases and J by 0 bases, with 14 bases left in between. DNA of the CDR3: TGTGCCAGTACAAGACAGGCATACAGCACAGATACGCAGTATTTT. This encodes CASTRQAYSTDTQYF.

The rearrangement links TRBV7-2 to TRBJ1-2; 9 bases fit TRBD1. Germline loops: CDR1 SGHTA, CDR2 FQGNSA. The CDR3 contains 16 residues. With V trimmed by 1 base and J by 9 bases, 12 bases remained unmatched. The CDR3 nucleotides read TGTGCCAGCAGCTTAGGGCCCCGCGGGACAGGGATGCGCTACACCTTC. Its protein product is CASSLGPRGTGMRYTF. The full variable domain, its missing parts supplied by reference TRBV7-2 and TRBJ1-2, is GAGVSQSPSNKVTEKGKDVELRCDPISGHTALYWYRQSLGQGLEFLIYFQGNSAPDKSGLPSDRFSAERTGGSVSTLTIQRTQQEDSAVYLCASSLGPRGTGMRYTFGSGTRLTVV.

This chain uses TRBV2 with TRBJ1-6; 8 nucleotides line up with TRBD1. With V trimmed by 7 bases and J by 7 bases, 6 bases remained unmatched. This CDR3 spans 14 amino acids. Per the germline V gene, CDR1 is SNHLY and CDR2 is FYNNEI. The CDR3, as DNA: TGTGCCAGCAACCTGGACAGGGACAATTCACCCCTCCACTTT. As protein: CASNLDRDNSPLHF.

This chain's CDR3 is CASSLGLAGYNEQFF. The CDR3 coding sequence is TGTGCCAGCAGCTTGGGACTAGCAGGGTACAATGAGCAGTTCTTC. This chain links TRBV5-6 with TRBJ2-1, with 7 bases matching TRBD2. The germline V gene has CDR1 SGHDT and CDR2 YYEEEE. The CDR3 runs to 15 residues. Unmatched junction bases numbered 4, after V lost 0 bases and J lost 4 bases.

The rearrangement links TRBV20-1 to TRBJ2-5; D remains ambiguous. V was shortened by 0 bases and J by 5 bases, with 4 bases between the two germline ends. Germline CDR1 reads DFQATT; CDR2 reads SNEGSKA (reference sequence). There are 11 residues in the CDR3. CDR3 bases: TGCAGTGCTAGAGATCTGGAGACCCAGTACTTC. This encodes CSARDLETQYF.

The chain recombines TRBV19 with TRBJ2-5; 11 bases align to TRBD2. The CDR3 totals 15 residues. Germline lookup yields CDR1 LNHDA and CDR2 SQIVND (reference sequence). The V segment lost 4 bases and the J segment 4 bases; nucleotides outside the gene matches: 5. CDR3 nucleotide sequence: TGTGCCAGTAGTAATCTAGCGGGAGGTCGAGAGACCCAGTACTTC. It translates to CASSNLAGGRETQYF.

This chain's CDR3 is CASSLRGYGYTF. The CDR3 DNA reads TGTGCCAGCAGTTTACGGGGGTATGGCTACACCTTC. The chain uses TRBV28 and TRBJ1-2; a weak D match, TRBD1 (5 bases). The germline gives CDR1 MDHEN, CDR2 SYDVKM. With 2 bases removed from V and 5 bases from J, the gap between germline ends came to 6 bases. This CDR3 region has 12 residues.

This clone has only one observation. The V and J genes are TRBV28 and TRBJ2-3; the match to TRBD2 covers 13 bases. The CDR3 spans 15 residues. V shed 3 bases and J 9 bases; nucleotides not matched to a gene: 6. Germline assignment: CDR1 MDHEN and CDR2 SYDVKM. In DNA form, the CDR3 reads TGTGCCAGCAGTTTCCCTGGGACTAGCGGGGCGACGCAGTATTTT. It encodes CASSFPGTSGATQYF.

The V call is TRBV19, the J call TRBJ1-5, with 9 positions matching TRBD1. Trimming removed 3 bases from V and 7 bases from J; junction bases left unmatched: 4. The V gene's germline CDR1 is LNHDA and CDR2 SQIVND (reference sequence). This CDR3 has 14 amino acids. CDR3 protein: CASSIGQGPQPQHF. The DNA for the CDR3 is TGTGCCAGTAGTATTGGACAGGGGCCACAGCCCCAGCATTTT.

The genes are TRBV7-3 and TRBJ2-3; TRBD2 aligns across 14 bases. Germline V lookup: CDR1 SGHTA, CDR2 FQGTGA. The V gene end was trimmed by 3 bases and the J gene end by 1 base; junction bases not matched to a gene: 9. This CDR3 has 19 amino acids. In DNA form, the CDR3 reads TGTGCCAGCAGCTTTAGGGGGACTAGCGGGGGCTGGGGCACAGATACGCAGTATTTT. Translating gives CASSFRGTSGGWGTDTQYF. Filled out from reference TRBV7-3 and TRBJ2-3, the complete variable domain reads GAGVSQTPSNKVTEKGKYVELRCDPISGHTALYWYRQSLGQGPEFLIYFQGTGAADDSGLPNDRFFAVRPEGSVSTLKIQRTERGDSAVYLCASSFRGTSGGWGTDTQYFGPGTRLTVL.

This chain's CDR3 is CASSFGVASGANVLTF. DNA of the CDR3: TGTGCCAGCAGTTTCGGGGTCGCTTCTGGGGCCAACGTCCTGACTTTC. The chain has TRBV6-6 and TRBJ2-6; D is possibly TRBD2 (5 bases). CDR1 is MNHNY, CDR2 SVGAGI, per germline (reference sequence). The germline V and J ends were trimmed by 4 bases and 1 base, with 11 bases remaining between them. The CDR3 runs 16 residues.

The V call is TRBV11-2, the J call TRBJ2-1, with D perhaps assigned TRBD1 or TRBD2 (6 bases each). Germline V CDR1 and CDR2: SGHAT, FQNNGV. CDR3 size: 16 residues. The ends were cut back, 3 bases at V and 6 bases at J, with 18 bases in the middle. The CDR3 coding sequence is TGTGCCAGCAGCTTGATCTGGGGGGCCCTTTTCAATGAGCAGTTCTTC. Its translation is CASSLIWGALFNEQFF. Drawing the rest from reference TRBV11-2 and TRBJ2-1, the complete variable domain is EAGVAQSPRYKIIEKRQSVAFWCNPISGHATLYWYQQILGQGPKLLIQFQNNGVVDDSQLPKDRFSAERLKGVDSTLKIQPAKLEDSAVYLCASSLIWGALFNEQFFGPGTRLTVL.